This entry concerns a single T cell receptor (beta chain). Antigen unknown. The data derive from a study of cytomegalovirus exposure and HLA in healthy donors. Study results and limitations: As was reported, the HLA-A and HLA-B alleles of most subjects were accurately predicted from TCR beta sequences.

Trimming stripped 2 bases from V and 4 bases from J, with 17 bases between. This CDR3 has 16 amino acids. Germline CDR1 and CDR2: MDHEN and SYDVKM. 60 Vbeta and 13 Jbeta primers were used in PCR. Per the original data handling: Later, 65 million to 85 million unique TCR beta chains were counted in an analysis, and roughly 11 million of them were shared. Sequencing was performed with immunoSEQ multiplex PCR; in TCRdb, only in-frame clones are kept and a portion is missing. V, J and clone size derive from that table, while D and trimming were established from the DNA sequence. Reported are approximately 52,000 clones; the ten largest clones contain roughly 9%.

Sequencing used PBMCs. The chain is built from TRBV28 and TRBJ1-2; perhaps TRBD1 as D (5 bases). The TCR sequence derives from a man aged 50-59 years in good health and CMV-seropositive. The CDR3 DNA reads as TGTGCCAGCAGTTTAGGGACTCGGAGGCTGGGCTATGGCTACACCTTC. The encoded protein is CASSLGTRRLGYGYTF.